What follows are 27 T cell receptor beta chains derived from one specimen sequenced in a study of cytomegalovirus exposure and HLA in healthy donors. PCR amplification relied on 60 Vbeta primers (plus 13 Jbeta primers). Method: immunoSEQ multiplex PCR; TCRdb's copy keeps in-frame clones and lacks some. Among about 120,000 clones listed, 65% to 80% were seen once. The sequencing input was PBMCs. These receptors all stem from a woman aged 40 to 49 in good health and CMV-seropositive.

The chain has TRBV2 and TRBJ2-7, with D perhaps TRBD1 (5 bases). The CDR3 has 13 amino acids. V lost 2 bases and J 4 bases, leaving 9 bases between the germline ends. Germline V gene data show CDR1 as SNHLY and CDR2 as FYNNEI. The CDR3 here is CASSEQHRYEQYF. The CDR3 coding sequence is TGTGCCAGCAGTGAACAACACAGGTACGAGCAGTACTTC.

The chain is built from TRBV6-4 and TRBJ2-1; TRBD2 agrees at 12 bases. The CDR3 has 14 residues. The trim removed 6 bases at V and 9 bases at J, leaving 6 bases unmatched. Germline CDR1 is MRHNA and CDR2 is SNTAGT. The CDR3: CASRASGRVSEQFF. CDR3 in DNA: TGTGCCAGCAGAGCTAGCGGGAGGGTCTCTGAGCAGTTCTTC.

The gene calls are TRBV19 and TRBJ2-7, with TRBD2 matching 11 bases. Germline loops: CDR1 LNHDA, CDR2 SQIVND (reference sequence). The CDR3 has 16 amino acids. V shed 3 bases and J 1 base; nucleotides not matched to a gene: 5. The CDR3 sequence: CASSIQGLAASYEQYF. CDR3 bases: TGTGCCAGTAGTATCCAGGGACTAGCGGCTTCCTACGAGCAGTACTTC.

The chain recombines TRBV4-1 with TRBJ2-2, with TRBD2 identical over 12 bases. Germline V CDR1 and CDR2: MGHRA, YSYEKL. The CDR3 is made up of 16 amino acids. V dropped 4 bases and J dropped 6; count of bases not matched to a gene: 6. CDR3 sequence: CASSLSSGGASGELFF. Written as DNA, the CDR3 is TGCGCCAGCAGCCTCTCTAGCGGGGGGGCCTCCGGGGAGCTGTTTTTT.

CDR3 in DNA: TGCGCCAGCAGCCATCCTACCCGGGACACCAACGTCCTGACTTTC. Translating gives CASSHPTRDTNVLTF. The chain has TRBV4-1 and TRBJ2-6; tentative D call: TRBD1 (6 bases). The ends were cut back, 3 bases at V and 8 bases at J, with 14 bases in the middle. The CDR3 consists of 15 residues. The germline V gene encodes CDR1 MGHRA and CDR2 YSYEKL.

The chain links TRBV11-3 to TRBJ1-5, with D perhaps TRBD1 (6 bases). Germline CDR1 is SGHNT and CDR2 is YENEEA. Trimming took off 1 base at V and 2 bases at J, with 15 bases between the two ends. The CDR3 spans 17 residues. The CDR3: CASSLGCRGGGNQPQHF. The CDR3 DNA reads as TGTGCCAGCAGCTTAGGCTGCCGCGGGGGCGGCAATCAGCCCCAGCATTTT.

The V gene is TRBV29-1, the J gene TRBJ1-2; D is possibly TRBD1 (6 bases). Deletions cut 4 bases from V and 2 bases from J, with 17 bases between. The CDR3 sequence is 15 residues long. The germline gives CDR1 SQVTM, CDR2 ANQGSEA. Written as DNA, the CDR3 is TGCAGCGTTGTGGACAGTACGGAGGTGAACTATGGCTACACCTTC. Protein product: CSVVDSTEVNYGYTF.

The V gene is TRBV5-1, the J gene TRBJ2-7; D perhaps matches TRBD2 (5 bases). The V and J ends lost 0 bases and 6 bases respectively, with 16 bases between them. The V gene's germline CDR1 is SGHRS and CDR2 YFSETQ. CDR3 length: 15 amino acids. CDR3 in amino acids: CASSLAEGSKGEQYF. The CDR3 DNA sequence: TGCGCCAGCAGCTTGGCCGAGGGTAGTAAGGGCGAGCAGTACTTC.

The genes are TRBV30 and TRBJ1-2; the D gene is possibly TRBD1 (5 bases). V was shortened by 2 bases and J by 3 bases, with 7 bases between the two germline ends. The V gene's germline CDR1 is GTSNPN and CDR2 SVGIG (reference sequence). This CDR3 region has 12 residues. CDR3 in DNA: TGTGCCTGGAGTTTCAGGGACTATGGCTACACCTTC. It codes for CAWSFRDYGYTF.

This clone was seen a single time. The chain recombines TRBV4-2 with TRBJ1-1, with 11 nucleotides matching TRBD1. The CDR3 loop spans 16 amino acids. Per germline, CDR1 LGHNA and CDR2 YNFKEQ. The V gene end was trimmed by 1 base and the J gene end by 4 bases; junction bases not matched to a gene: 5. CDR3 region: CASSQGDRGGSTEAFF. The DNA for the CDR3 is TGTGCCAGCAGCCAAGGGGACAGGGGGGGTAGCACTGAAGCTTTCTTT.

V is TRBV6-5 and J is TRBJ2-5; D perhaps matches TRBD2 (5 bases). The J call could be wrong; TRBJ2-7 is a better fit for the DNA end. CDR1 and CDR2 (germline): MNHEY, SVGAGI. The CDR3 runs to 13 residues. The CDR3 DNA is TGTGCCAGCAGTAGGGCCGAGGGCTACGAGCAGTACTTC. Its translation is CASSRAEGYEQYF.

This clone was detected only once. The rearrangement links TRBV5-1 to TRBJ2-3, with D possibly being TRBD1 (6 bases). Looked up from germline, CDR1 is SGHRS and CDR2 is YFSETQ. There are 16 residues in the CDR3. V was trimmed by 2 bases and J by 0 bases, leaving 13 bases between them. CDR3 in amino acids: CASSLGTFASTDTQYF. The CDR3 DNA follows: TGCGCCAGCAGCTTAGGGACATTTGCTAGCACAGATACGCAGTATTTT.

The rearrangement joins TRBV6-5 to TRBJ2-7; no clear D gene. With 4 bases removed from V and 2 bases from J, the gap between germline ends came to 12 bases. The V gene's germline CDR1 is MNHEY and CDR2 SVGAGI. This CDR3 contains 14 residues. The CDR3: CASSLTTSAYEQYF. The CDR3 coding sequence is TGTGCCAGCAGTTTAACTACCTCAGCCTACGAGCAGTACTTC.

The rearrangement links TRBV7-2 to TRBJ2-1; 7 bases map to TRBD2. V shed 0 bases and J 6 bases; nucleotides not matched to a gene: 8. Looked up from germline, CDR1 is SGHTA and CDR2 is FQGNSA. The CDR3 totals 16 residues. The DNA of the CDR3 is TGTGCCAGCAGCTTAGCGCTGGGGACTAATGTCAATGAGCAGTTCTTC. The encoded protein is CASSLALGTNVNEQFF.

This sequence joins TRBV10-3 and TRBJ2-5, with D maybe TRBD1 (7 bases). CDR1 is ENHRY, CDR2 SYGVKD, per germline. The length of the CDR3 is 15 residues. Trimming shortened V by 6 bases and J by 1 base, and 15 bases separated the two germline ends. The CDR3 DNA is TGTGCCATCAGGGCTAACAGGGGACTCCAAGAGACCCAGTACTTC. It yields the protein CAIRANRGLQETQYF.

As DNA, the CDR3 is TGCGCCAGCAGCCTTAACAGCGGGGGAGTGGATACGCAGTATTTT. Its translation is CASSLNSGGVDTQYF. The genes are TRBV5-1 and TRBJ2-3; 8 bases agree with TRBD2. V dropped 4 bases and J dropped 6; count of bases not matched to a gene: 10. The germline gives CDR1 SGHRS, CDR2 YFSETQ. This CDR3 contains 15 residues.

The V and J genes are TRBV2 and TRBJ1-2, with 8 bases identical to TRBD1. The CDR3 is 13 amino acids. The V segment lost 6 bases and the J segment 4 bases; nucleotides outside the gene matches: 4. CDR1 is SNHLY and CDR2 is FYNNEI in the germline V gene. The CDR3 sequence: CASRGTGIYGYTF. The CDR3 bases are TGTGCCAGCAGGGGGACAGGAATCTATGGCTACACCTTC.

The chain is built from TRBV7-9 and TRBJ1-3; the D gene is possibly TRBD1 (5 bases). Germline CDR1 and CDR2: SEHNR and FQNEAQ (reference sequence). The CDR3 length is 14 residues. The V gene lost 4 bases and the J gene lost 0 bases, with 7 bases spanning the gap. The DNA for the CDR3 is TGTGCCAGCAGCTGGGGGGTCTCTGGAAACACCATATATTTT. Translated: CASSWGVSGNTIYF. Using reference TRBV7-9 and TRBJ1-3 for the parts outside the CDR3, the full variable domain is DTGVSQNPRHKITKRGQNVTFRCDPISEHNRLYWYRQTLGQGPEFLTYFQNEAQLEKSRLLSDRFSAERPKGSFSTLEIQRTEQGDSAMYLCASSWGVSGNTIYFGEGSWLTVV.

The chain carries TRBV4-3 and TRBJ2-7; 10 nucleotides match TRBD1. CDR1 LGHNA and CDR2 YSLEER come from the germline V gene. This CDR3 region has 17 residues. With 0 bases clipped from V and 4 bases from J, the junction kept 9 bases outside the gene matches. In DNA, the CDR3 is TGCGCCAGCAGCCAAGATGGGGCGCGGACAGGGGGGTACGAGCAGTACTTC. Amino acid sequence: CASSQDGARTGGYEQYF.

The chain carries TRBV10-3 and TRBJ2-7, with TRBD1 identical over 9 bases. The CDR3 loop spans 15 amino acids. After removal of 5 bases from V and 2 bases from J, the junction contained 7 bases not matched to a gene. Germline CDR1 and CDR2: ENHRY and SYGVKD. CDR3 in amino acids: CAISKTGTGPYEQYF. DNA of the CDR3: TGTGCCATCAGTAAAACCGGGACAGGGCCCTACGAGCAGTACTTC.

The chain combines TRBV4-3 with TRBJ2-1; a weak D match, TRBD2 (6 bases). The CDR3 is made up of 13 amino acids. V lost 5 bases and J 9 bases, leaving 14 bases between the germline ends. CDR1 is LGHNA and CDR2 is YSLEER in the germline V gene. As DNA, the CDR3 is TGCGCCAGCAGCTTTGGAGGGGACTTTGAGCAGTTCTTC. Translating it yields CASSFGGDFEQFF.

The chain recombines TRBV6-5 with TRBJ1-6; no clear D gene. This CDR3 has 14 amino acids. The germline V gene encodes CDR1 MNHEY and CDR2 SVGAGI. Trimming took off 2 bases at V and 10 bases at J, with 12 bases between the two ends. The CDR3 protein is CASSYPIPGSPLHF. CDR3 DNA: TGTGCCAGCAGTTACCCCATCCCGGGATCACCCCTCCACTTT.

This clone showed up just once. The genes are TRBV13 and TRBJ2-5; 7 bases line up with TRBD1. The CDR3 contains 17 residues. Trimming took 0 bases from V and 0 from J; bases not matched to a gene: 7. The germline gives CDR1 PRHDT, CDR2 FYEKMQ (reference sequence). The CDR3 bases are TGTGCCAGCAGCTTAGGGGCTGGGGGACAGTACCAAGAGACCCAGTACTTC. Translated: CASSLGAGGQYQETQYF.

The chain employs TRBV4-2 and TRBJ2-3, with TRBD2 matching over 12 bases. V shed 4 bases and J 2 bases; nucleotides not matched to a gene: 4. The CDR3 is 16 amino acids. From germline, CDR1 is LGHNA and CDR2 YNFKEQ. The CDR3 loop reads CASSPRTSGNTDTQYF. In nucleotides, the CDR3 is TGTGCCAGCAGCCCTCGGACTAGCGGGAACACAGATACGCAGTATTTT.

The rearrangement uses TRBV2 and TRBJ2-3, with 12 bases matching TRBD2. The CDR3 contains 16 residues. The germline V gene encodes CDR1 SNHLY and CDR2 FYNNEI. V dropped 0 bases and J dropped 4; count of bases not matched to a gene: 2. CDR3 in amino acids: CASSEALAGGPDTQYF. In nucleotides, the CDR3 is TGTGCCAGCAGTGAAGCGCTAGCGGGGGGGCCAGATACGCAGTATTTT. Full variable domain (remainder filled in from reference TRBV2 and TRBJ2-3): EPEVTQTPSHQVTQMGQEVILRCVPISNHLYFYWYRQILGQKVEFLVSFYNNEISEKSEIFDDQFSVERPDGSNFTLKIRSTKLEDSAMYFCASSEALAGGPDTQYFGPGTRLTVL.

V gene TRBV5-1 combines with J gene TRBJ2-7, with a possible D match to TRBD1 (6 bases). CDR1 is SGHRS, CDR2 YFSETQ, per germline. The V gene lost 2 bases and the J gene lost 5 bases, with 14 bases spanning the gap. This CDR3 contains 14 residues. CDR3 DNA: TGCGCCAGCAGCTTCCGGGACACCCCCCACGAGCAGTACTTC. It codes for CASSFRDTPHEQYF.

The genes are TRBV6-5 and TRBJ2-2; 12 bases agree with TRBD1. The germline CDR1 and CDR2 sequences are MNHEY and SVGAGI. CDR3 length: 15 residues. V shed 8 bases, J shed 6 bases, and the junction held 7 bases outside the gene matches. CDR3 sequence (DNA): TGTGCCAGCCGCCCGGGGACAGGGGGCTCCGGGGAGCTGTTTTTT. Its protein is CASRPGTGGSGELFF.